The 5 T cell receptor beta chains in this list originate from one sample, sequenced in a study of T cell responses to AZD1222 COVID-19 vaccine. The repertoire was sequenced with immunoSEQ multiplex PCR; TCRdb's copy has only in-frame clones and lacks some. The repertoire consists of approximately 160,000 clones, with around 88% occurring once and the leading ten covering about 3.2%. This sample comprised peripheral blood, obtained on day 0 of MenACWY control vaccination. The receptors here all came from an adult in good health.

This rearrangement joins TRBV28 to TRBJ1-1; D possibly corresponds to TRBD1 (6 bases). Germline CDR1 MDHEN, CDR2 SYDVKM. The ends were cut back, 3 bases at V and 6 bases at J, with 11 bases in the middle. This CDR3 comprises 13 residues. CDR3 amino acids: CASSFGGAPEAFF. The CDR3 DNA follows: TGTGCCAGCAGTTTTGGGGGGGCCCCTGAAGCTTTCTTT.

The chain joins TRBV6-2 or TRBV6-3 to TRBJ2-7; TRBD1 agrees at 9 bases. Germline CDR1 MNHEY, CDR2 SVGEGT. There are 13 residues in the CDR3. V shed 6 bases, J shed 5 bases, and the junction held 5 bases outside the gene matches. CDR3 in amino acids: CASSWDREDEQYF. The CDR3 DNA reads TGTGCCAGCAGCTGGGACAGGGAAGACGAGCAGTACTTC.

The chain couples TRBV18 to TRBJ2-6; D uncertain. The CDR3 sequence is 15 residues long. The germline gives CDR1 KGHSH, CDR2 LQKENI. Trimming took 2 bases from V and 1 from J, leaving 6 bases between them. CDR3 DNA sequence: TGTGCCAGCTCACCAAGCCTATCTGGGGCCAACGTCCTGACTTTC. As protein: CASSPSLSGANVLTF. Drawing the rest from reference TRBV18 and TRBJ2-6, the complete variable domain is NAGVMQNPRHLVRRRGQEARLRCSPMKGHSHVYWYRQLPEEGLKFMVYLQKENIIDESGMPKERFSAEFPKEGPSILRIQQVVRGDSAAYFCASSPSLSGANVLTFGAGSRLTVL.

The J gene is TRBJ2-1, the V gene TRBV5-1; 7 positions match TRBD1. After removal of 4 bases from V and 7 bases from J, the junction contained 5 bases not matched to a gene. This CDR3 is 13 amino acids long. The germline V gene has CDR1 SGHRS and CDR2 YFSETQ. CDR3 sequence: CASSATGLNEQFF. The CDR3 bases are TGCGCCAGCAGCGCGACAGGGTTGAATGAGCAGTTCTTC. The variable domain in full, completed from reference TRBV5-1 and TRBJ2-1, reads KAGVTQTPRYLIKTRGQQVTLSCSPISGHRSVSWYQQTPGQGLQFLFEYFSETQRNKGNFPGRFSGRQFSNSRSEMNVSTLELGDSALYLCASSATGLNEQFFGPGTRLTVL.

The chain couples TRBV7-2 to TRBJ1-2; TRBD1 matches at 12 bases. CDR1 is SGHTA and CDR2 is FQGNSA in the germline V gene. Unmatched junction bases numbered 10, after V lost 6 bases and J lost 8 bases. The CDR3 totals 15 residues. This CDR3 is CASRPGGQGARGYTF. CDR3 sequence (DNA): TGTGCCAGCAGGCCCGGGGGACAGGGGGCTCGGGGCTACACCTTC.